This T cell receptor beta chain emerged from a study of CD8+ T cells in alopecia areata. For the study at large: Those receiving the skin were approximately 6-11-week-old female C3H/HeJ mice, whose grafts came from approximately 6-13-month-old C3H/HeJ donors with spontaneous alopecia.

The CDR3 totals 14 residues. Germline V CDR1 and CDR2: FNHDT, SITEND (reference sequence). RNA was extracted and reverse transcribed into cDNA as the sequencing template. Sequencing was performed with immunoSEQ multiplex PCR; in TCRdb, only in-frame clones are kept and a portion is missing. The specimen has fewer than 2,000 clones, none found just once. Study results and caveats: Besides other cells, scalp samples also yield sequences of resident alphabeta T cells from normal skin. In lesional scalp, particularly from alopecia totalis/universalis, clonality was higher than in normal scalp. Mice showed TCR sharing more clearly than patients did, possibly owing to HLA.

Cell sorting was performed on pooled cutaneous lymph node cells with CD4, CD8alpha, NKG2D, NKG2ACE and other markers. Of note for this clone: Its antigen is currently unknown. Here the gene names and germline are mouse. The read ends 4 residues early relative to the CDR3; the germline J gene fills the gap.

The J gene is TRBJ1-1, the V gene TRBV19; D is perhaps TRBD1 (5 bases). The receptor was isolated from a C3H/HeJ mouse with alopecia areata. The mice in this strain carry MHC haplotype H2-k. The sample taken for sequencing was CD8+ T cells sorted from a lymph node. The CDR3 loop is CASSEGLGGREVFF. The sequenced CDR3 bases are TGTGCCAGCAGTGAGGGACTGGGGGGGAGA.